This T cell receptor (beta chain) comes out of a study of cytomegalovirus exposure and HLA in healthy donors. On this clone itself: Its antigen is currently unknown.

The CDR3 length is 15 residues. In germline, CDR1 is SEHNR, CDR2 FQNEAQ (reference sequence). With 5 bases clipped from V and 8 bases from J, the junction kept 11 bases outside the gene matches. Study outcomes and limitations: Published work reported that the classifier diagnosed cytomegalovirus status with high specificity and sensitivity.

PCR involved 60 Vbeta and 13 Jbeta primers. Only in-frame clones appear in the TCRdb table, and some are missing; sequencing was by immunoSEQ multiplex PCR. In the table there are 95,000 to 150,000 clones, over 65% of which are singletons. The sequence derives from a man aged 35 to 55 in good health and CMV-seropositive. Sequencing was performed on PBMCs. The chain links TRBV7-9 to TRBJ2-1, with 8 bases lining up with TRBD2. The CDR3 bases are TGTGCCAGCAGCGGGAAAGCGGGGGCGGGTGATGAGCAGTTCTTC. It yields the protein CASSGKAGAGDEQFF.